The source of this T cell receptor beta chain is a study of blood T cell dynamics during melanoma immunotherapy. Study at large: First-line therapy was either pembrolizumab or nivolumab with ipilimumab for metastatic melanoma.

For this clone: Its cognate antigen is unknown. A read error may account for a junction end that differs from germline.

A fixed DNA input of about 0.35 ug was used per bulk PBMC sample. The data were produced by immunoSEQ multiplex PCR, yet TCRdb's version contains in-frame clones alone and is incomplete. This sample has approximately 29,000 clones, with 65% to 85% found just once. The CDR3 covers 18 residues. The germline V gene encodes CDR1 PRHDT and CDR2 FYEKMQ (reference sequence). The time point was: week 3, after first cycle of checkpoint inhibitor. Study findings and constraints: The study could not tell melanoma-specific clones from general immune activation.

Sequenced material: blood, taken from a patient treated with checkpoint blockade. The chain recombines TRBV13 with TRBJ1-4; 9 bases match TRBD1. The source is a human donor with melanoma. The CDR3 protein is CASSLGARTGVENEKLFF. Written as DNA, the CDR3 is TGTGCCAGCAGCCTAGGCGCCCGGACAGGGGTGGAAAATGAAAAACTGTTTTTT.